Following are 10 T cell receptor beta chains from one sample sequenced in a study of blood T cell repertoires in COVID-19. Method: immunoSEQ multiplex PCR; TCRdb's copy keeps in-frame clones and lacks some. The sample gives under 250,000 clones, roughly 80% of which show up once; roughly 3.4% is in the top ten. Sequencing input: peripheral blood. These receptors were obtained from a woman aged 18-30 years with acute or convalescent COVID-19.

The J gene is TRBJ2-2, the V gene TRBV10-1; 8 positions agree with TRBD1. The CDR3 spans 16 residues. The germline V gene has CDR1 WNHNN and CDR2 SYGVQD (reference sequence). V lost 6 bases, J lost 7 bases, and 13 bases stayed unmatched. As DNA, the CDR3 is TGCGCCAGCAGCGTCGGGGCAGGGGGCTTGGACGGGGAGCTGTTTTTT. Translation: CASSVGAGGLDGELFF.

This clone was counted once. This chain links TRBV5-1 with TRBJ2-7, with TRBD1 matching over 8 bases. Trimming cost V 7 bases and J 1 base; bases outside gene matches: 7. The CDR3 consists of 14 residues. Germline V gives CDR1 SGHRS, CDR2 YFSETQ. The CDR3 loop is CASSGQDPSYEQYF. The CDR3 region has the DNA TGCGCCAGCTCGGGACAGGATCCGTCCTACGAGCAGTACTTC.

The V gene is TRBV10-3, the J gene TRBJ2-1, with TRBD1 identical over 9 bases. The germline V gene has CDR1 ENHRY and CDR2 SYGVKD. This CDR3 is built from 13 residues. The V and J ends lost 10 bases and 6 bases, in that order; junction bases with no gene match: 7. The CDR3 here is CATLPTGGNEQFF. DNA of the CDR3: TGTGCCACCCTACCGACAGGGGGCAATGAGCAGTTCTTC.

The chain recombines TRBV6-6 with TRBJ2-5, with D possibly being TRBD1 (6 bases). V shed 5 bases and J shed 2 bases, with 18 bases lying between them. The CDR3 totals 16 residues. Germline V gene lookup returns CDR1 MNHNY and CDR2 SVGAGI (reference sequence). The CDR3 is CASSQSRQDPQETQYF. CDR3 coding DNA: TGTGCCAGCAGTCAATCCCGACAGGACCCGCAAGAGACCCAGTACTTC.

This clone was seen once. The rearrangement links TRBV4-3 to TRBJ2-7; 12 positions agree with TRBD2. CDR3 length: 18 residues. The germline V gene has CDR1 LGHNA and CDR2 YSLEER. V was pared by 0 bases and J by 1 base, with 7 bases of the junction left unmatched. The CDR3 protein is CASSQDWLAGGESYEQYF. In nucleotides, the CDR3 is TGCGCCAGCAGCCAAGATTGGCTAGCGGGAGGGGAGTCCTACGAGCAGTACTTC.

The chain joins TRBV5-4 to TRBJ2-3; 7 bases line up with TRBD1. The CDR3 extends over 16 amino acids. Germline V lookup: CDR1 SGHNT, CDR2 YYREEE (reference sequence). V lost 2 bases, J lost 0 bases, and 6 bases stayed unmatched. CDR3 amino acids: CASSLPDRSSTDTQYF. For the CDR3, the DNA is TGTGCCAGCAGCTTACCGGACAGGTCTAGCACAGATACGCAGTATTTT.

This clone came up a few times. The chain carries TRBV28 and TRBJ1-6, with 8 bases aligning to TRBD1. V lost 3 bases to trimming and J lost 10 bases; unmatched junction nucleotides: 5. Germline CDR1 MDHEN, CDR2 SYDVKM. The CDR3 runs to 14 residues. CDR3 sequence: CASSFGQGRSPLHF. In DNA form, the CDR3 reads TGTGCCAGCAGTTTCGGACAGGGCAGATCACCCCTCCACTTT. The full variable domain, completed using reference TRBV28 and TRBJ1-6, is DVKVTQSSRYLVKRTGEKVFLECVQDMDHENMFWYRQDPGLGLRLIYFSYDVKMKEKGDIPEGYSVSREKKERFSLILESASTNQTSMYLCASSFGQGRSPLHFGNGTRLTVT.

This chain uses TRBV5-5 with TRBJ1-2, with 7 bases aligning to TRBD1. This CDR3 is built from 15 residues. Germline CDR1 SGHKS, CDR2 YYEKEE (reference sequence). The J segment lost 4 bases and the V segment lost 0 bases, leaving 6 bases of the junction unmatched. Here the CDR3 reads CASSLEVRGTYGYTF. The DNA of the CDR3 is TGTGCCAGCAGCTTGGAAGTCAGGGGGACCTATGGCTACACCTTC.

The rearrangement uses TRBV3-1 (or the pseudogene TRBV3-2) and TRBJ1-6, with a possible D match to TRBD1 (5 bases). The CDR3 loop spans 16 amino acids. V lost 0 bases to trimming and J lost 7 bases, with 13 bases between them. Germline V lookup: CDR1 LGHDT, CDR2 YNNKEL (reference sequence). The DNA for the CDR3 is TGTGCCAGCAGCCAAGATCTGGCAGGGAACAATTCACCCCTCCACTTT. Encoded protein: CASSQDLAGNNSPLHF.

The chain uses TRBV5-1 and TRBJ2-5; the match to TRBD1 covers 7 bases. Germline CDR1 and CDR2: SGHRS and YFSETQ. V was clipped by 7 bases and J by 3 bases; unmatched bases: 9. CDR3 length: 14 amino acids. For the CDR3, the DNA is TGCGCCAGCGGGACCGGGACAGTGAAAGAGACCCAGTACTTC. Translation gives CASGTGTVKETQYF.